This T cell receptor (beta chain) emerged from a study of blood T cell repertoires in COVID-19. Whole-study context: Acute and convalescent COVID-19 samples came from the United States, Italy and Spain. PBMCs, B-cell-depleted T cells, or T cells provided the cDNA or gDNA that made up the material.

In the original processing: How many nucleated cells were present was estimated from reference gene primer amplification. TCRdb keeps only in-frame clones here, not all; method: immunoSEQ multiplex PCR. Clone size and V and J calls were adopted from that table, with D and trimming inferred from the DNA. Of about 240,000 clones in the sample, around 88% are singletons; the top ten hold more than 9%. This CDR3 has 15 amino acids. CDR1 is MNHEY and CDR2 is SMNVEV in the germline V gene (reference sequence). The V gene end was trimmed by 5 bases and the J gene end by 5 bases; junction bases not matched to a gene: 7.

This sequence originates from an elderly man with acute or convalescent COVID-19. Sequencing was carried out using peripheral blood. The chain is built from TRBV27 and TRBJ1-2; 11 bases agree with TRBD1. The CDR3 sequence: CASSLTGTGGYGYTF. The DNA of the CDR3 is TGTGCCAGCAGTCTCACCGGGACAGGGGGTTATGGCTACACCTTC.